Shown below are 9 T cell receptor beta chains from a single sample sequenced in a study of technical replicates of blood from a handful of donors. Here immunoSEQ multiplex PCR was the method, and the copy in TCRdb shows in-frame clones only, minus some. The table shows tens of thousands of clones, with around 96% occurring only once. Sequencing was performed on T cells isolated from PBMCs. The receptors were gathered from a human donor in good health.

Comment on this clone: The germline gene is not matched at one end of the junction; a read error may be the cause. J is TRBJ2-1 and V is TRBV5-1, with D possibly being TRBD1 (6 bases). The germline V gene has CDR1 SGHRS and CDR2 YFSETQ. The CDR3 sequence is 11 residues long. CDR3 loop: CASSWGQERFF. In nucleotides, the CDR3 is TGCGCCAGCAGCTGGGGGCAGGAGCGGTTCTTC.

The chain carries TRBV4-2 and TRBJ2-3, with D perhaps TRBD2 (5 bases). The CDR3 spans 17 residues. CDR1 LGHNA and CDR2 YNFKEQ come from the germline V gene. Trimming took 5 bases from V and 2 from J, leaving 20 bases between them. CDR3 protein: CASSSRGPARLTDTQYF. The CDR3 DNA follows: TGTGCCAGCAGCTCGCGCGGGCCAGCCCGCCTCACAGATACGCAGTATTTT.

The rearrangement links TRBV28 to TRBJ1-1; D may be TRBD1 (6 bases). Trimming pared 6 bases from V and 13 bases from J, leaving 18 bases between. In germline, CDR1 is MDHEN, CDR2 SYDVKM. CDR3 size: 12 residues. The CDR3 here is CASRTGTPKDFF. The CDR3 bases are TGTGCCAGCAGAACAGGGACACCGAAGGATTTCTTT.

The chain carries TRBV4-1 and TRBJ2-3; perhaps TRBD1 as D (5 bases). V lost 0 bases and J 4 bases, leaving 14 bases between the germline ends. Looked up from germline, CDR1 is MGHRA and CDR2 is YSYEKL. This CDR3 spans 16 amino acids. The CDR3 protein is CASSQDQYTGADTQYF. For the CDR3, the DNA is TGCGCCAGCAGCCAAGATCAATACACAGGCGCAGATACGCAGTATTTT.

The chain is built from TRBV29-1 and TRBJ2-1, with a tentative D call TRBD2 (5 bases). V was cut by 0 bases and J by 12 bases, with 15 bases left in between. The germline V gene encodes CDR1 SQVTM and CDR2 ANQGSEA. The CDR3 is 13 amino acids. CDR3 region: CSVEDGADYGQFF. The DNA for the CDR3 is TGCAGCGTTGAAGATGGAGCTGACTACGGGCAGTTCTTC.

The V gene is TRBV18, the J gene TRBJ2-5, with 8 nucleotides matching TRBD1. The CDR3 spans 15 residues. Germline trimming cut 8 bases from V and 5 bases from J; bases unmatched to any gene: 13. The V gene's germline CDR1 is KGHSH and CDR2 LQKENI. The CDR3 DNA reads TGTGCCAGCGCTCCCGACAGGGGAGTGGAGGAGACCCAGTACTTC. It codes for CASAPDRGVEETQYF.

The V gene is TRBV5-1, the J gene TRBJ2-7, with D maybe TRBD2 (5 bases). V lost 4 bases to trimming and J lost 2 bases, with 16 bases between them. The germline V gene has CDR1 SGHRS and CDR2 YFSETQ. This CDR3 comprises 15 residues. This chain's CDR3 is CASSPGLAAPYEQYF. The DNA of the CDR3 is TGCGCCAGCAGCCCTGGACTGGCGGCCCCCTACGAGCAGTACTTC.

V usage is TRBV5-1 and J usage is TRBJ1-2; perhaps TRBD1 as D (5 bases). The V end was cut by 1 base, the J end by 7 bases, with 14 bases between. The germline gives CDR1 SGHRS, CDR2 YFSETQ. The CDR3 is 14 residues long. The CDR3 here is CASSLSQGIAGYTF. DNA of the CDR3: TGCGCCAGCAGCTTGAGCCAGGGTATAGCTGGCTACACCTTC.

CDR3 protein: CASSGGTGAIILLVELFF. The CDR3 DNA reads TGTGCCAGCAGTGGTGGGACAGGGGCTATAATCCTTTTGGTTGAACTGTTTTTT. V and J are TRBV6-1 and TRBJ1-4; 10 bases line up with TRBD1. The CDR3 runs 18 residues. Germline trimming cut 4 bases from V and 12 bases from J; bases unmatched to any gene: 20. Germline CDR1 MNHNS, CDR2 SASEGT.